Listed here are 25 T cell receptor beta chains from one sample, sequenced in a study of T cell responses to AZD1222 COVID-19 vaccine. Profiled with immunoSEQ multiplex PCR; TCRdb holds only in-frame clones, not every one. The sample holds some 120,000 clones, about 85% seen once. This material consisted of peripheral blood, taken on day 0 of AZD1222 vaccination. These TCRs come from an adult in good health.

The chain employs TRBV7-2 and TRBJ1-4, with 11 positions matching TRBD1. Trimming took 5 bases from V and 8 from J; bases not matched to a gene: 13. Germline values: CDR1 SGHTA, CDR2 FQGNSA. The CDR3 consists of 17 residues. CDR3 bases: TGTGCCAGCAGCCAAGCAGGGGGGACAGGGGGAAGGGAAAAACTGTTTTTT. It is translated as CASSQAGGTGGREKLFF.

The chain recombines TRBV7-3 with TRBJ2-1; 13 positions match TRBD2. Germline lookup yields CDR1 SGHTA and CDR2 FQGTGA. This CDR3 has 16 amino acids. The trim removed 5 bases at V and 3 bases at J, leaving 4 bases unmatched. CDR3 coding DNA: TGTGCCAGCAGCGGGGGACTAGCGGGGCACTACAATGAGCAGTTCTTC. Its translation is CASSGGLAGHYNEQFF.

The rearrangement joins TRBV6-5 to TRBJ1-1; 7 nucleotides line up with TRBD1. V dropped 5 bases and J dropped 5; count of bases not matched to a gene: 8. Germline CDR1 MNHEY, CDR2 SVGAGI. The CDR3 runs 14 residues. The CDR3 region has the DNA TGTGCCAGCAGTCATGACAGGGTGGGGACTGAAGCTTTCTTT. This encodes CASSHDRVGTEAFF.

The rearrangement links TRBV10-3 to TRBJ2-1; D tentatively fits TRBD1 or TRBD2 (5 bases each). This CDR3 has 15 residues. V was trimmed by 2 bases and J by 3 bases, leaving 11 bases between them. The germline V gene has CDR1 ENHRY and CDR2 SYGVKD. The CDR3 reads CAISEPGALYNEQFF. DNA for the CDR3: TGTGCCATCAGTGAGCCCGGGGCCCTCTACAATGAGCAGTTCTTC.

The J gene is TRBJ1-6, the V gene TRBV28; no clear D. The CDR3 covers 13 residues. Trimming shortened V by 7 bases and J by 8 bases, and 12 bases separated the two germline ends. Germline values: CDR1 MDHEN, CDR2 SYDVKM. The CDR3 coding sequence is TGTGCCAGCACCTGGCGGTTGTATTCACCCCTCCACTTT. This translates into CASTWRLYSPLHF. Full variable domain (outside the CDR3, taken from reference TRBV28 and TRBJ1-6): DVKVTQSSRYLVKRTGEKVFLECVQDMDHENMFWYRQDPGLGLRLIYFSYDVKMKEKGDIPEGYSVSREKKERFSLILESASTNQTSMYLCASTWRLYSPLHFGNGTRLTVT.

The rearrangement links TRBV30 to TRBJ1-2, with D unresolved. Germline CDR1 is GTSNPN and CDR2 is SVGIG (reference sequence). This CDR3 comprises 13 residues. V was cut by 3 bases and J by 2 bases, with 10 bases left in between. The CDR3 spells CAWSLDRNYGYTF. CDR3 DNA: TGTGCCTGGAGCCTTGACCGCAACTATGGCTACACCTTC.

This clone occurred once. The V gene is TRBV7-9, the J gene TRBJ1-5; 9 bases are a match to TRBD1. Looked up from germline, CDR1 is SEHNR and CDR2 is FQNEAQ (reference sequence). V shed 5 bases and J 5 bases; nucleotides not matched to a gene: 4. The CDR3 extends over 14 amino acids. CDR3 amino acids: CASSLGQGHQPQHF. CDR3 DNA: TGTGCCAGCAGCCTGGGACAGGGTCATCAGCCCCAGCATTTT.

V usage is TRBV19 and J usage is TRBJ1-1; a weak D match, TRBD1 (6 bases). Germline CDR1 and CDR2: LNHDA and SQIVND (reference sequence). V was cut by 4 bases and J by 1 base, with 13 bases left in between. This CDR3 is 15 amino acids long. This chain's CDR3 is CASSSHRVANTEAFF. CDR3 in DNA: TGTGCCAGTAGTAGCCACAGGGTGGCGAACACTGAAGCTTTCTTT. The variable domain in full, with the rest retrieved from reference TRBV19 and TRBJ1-1, is DGGITQSPKYLFRKEGQNVTLSCEQNLNHDAMYWYRQDPGQGLRLIYYSQIVNDFQKGDIAEGYSVSREKKESFPLTVTSAQKNPTAFYLCASSSHRVANTEAFFGQGTRLTVV.

The J gene is TRBJ2-3, the V gene TRBV24-1; D is uncertain. The CDR3 consists of 14 residues. Trimming removed 6 bases from V and 4 bases from J, with 13 bases in between. Germline-derived CDR1 and CDR2 are KGHDR and SFDVKD. DNA of the CDR3: TGTGCCACCAGTAACCCAGCAAGCTCAGATACGCAGTATTTT. Its translation is CATSNPASSDTQYF.

CDR3 amino acids: CASSQEQETQYF. CDR3 in DNA: TGTGCCAGCAGCCAGGAACAAGAGACCCAGTACTTC. The gene calls are TRBV12-3 or TRBV12-4 and TRBJ2-5, with unresolved D. V gave up 6 bases and J gave up 2 bases, with 7 bases separating them. The CDR3 covers 12 residues.

Here the CDR3 DNA reads TGTGCCACCAGTGTGGAGGACACAGATACGCAGTATTTT. Its translation: CATSVEDTDTQYF. The V gene is TRBV24-1, the J gene TRBJ2-3; maybe TRBD2 (5 bases). V lost 5 bases to trimming and J lost 2 bases, with 7 bases between them. The V gene's germline CDR1 is KGHDR and CDR2 SFDVKD. This CDR3 has 13 amino acids.

The gene calls are TRBV30 and TRBJ1-2; possible D gene TRBD1, 6 bases. The CDR3 contains 15 residues. The germline CDR1 and CDR2 sequences are GTSNPN and SVGIG (reference sequence). V was cut by 3 bases and J by 4 bases, with 18 bases left in between. The CDR3 loop reads CAWSPGGGAAYGYTF. Here the CDR3 DNA reads TGTGCCTGGAGCCCGGGGGGGGGCGCTGCCTATGGCTACACCTTC.

The chain recombines TRBV30 with TRBJ2-2, with D perhaps TRBD1 (5 bases). This CDR3 is built from 13 residues. Trimming took off 3 bases at V and 6 bases at J, with 11 bases between the two ends. CDR1 is GTSNPN, CDR2 SVGIG, per germline (reference sequence). This chain's CDR3 is CAWSRRVAGELFF. The CDR3 DNA is TGTGCCTGGAGCCGCAGGGTGGCCGGGGAGCTGTTTTTT. The full variable domain, with the rest looked up from reference TRBV30 and TRBJ2-2, is SQTIHQWPATLVQPVGSPLSLECTVEGTSNPNLYWYRQAAGRGLQLLFYSVGIGQISSEVPQNLSASRPQDRQFILSSKKLLLSDSGFYLCAWSRRVAGELFFGEGSRLTVL.

This chain joins TRBV5-5 and TRBJ2-5; D remains ambiguous. V shed 0 bases and J shed 5 bases, with 11 bases lying between them. This CDR3 has 14 residues. Germline V gives CDR1 SGHKS, CDR2 YYEKEE (reference sequence). The CDR3 bases are TGTGCCAGCAGCTTGGACGGCTCTCTTGAGACCCAGTACTTC. Its translation: CASSLDGSLETQYF.

The chain recombines TRBV5-4 with TRBJ2-7, with 8 bases matching TRBD2. CDR1 and CDR2 (germline): SGHNT, YYREEE (reference sequence). V gave up 4 bases and J gave up 6 bases; unmatched junction bases: 9. The CDR3 length is 14 residues. CDR3 amino acids: CASSTGGVLREQYF. As DNA, the CDR3 is TGTGCCAGCAGCACCGGGGGGGTACTACGCGAGCAGTACTTC.

V is TRBV6-4 and J is TRBJ2-3, with unresolved D. This CDR3 comprises 14 residues. CDR1 is MRHNA and CDR2 is SNTAGT in the germline V gene. V lost 2 bases and J 1 base, leaving 7 bases between the germline ends. The CDR3 is CASSDGPGTDTQYF. DNA for the CDR3: TGTGCCAGCAGTGACGGGCCAGGCACAGATACGCAGTATTTT.

The chain is built from TRBV19 and TRBJ2-1; no reliable D call. V lost 3 bases to trimming and J lost 5 bases, with 14 bases between them. CDR1 and CDR2 (germline): LNHDA, SQIVND (reference sequence). The length of the CDR3 is 15 residues. CDR3 bases: TGTGCCAGTAGTATTACGGATCCACCGAACAATGAGCAGTTCTTC. Its protein product is CASSITDPPNNEQFF.

This clone appeared once. This chain links TRBV6-4 with TRBJ2-7; tentatively, D is TRBD1 (6 bases). The germline CDR1 and CDR2 sequences are MRHNA and SNTAGT. The CDR3 totals 14 residues. Trimming stripped 6 bases from V and 5 bases from J, with 17 bases between. The chain's CDR3 is CASSPGDPTDEQYF. Here the CDR3 DNA reads TGTGCCAGCAGCCCAGGGGATCCAACCGACGAGCAGTACTTC.

The V gene is TRBV7-6, the J gene TRBJ2-5, with 8 bases lining up with TRBD2. CDR1 is SGHVS, CDR2 FNYEAQ, per germline. This CDR3 region has 16 residues. The V segment lost 5 bases and the J segment 5 bases; nucleotides outside the gene matches: 13. CDR3: CASSPGLAKAKETQYF. The DNA for the CDR3 is TGTGCCAGCAGCCCCGGACTAGCTAAAGCCAAGGAGACCCAGTACTTC.

The genes are TRBV4-2 and TRBJ2-2; D not resolved. The CDR3 contains 11 residues. V was pared by 1 base and J by 6 bases, with 0 bases between. The germline V gene encodes CDR1 LGHNA and CDR2 YNFKEQ. The CDR3 region has the DNA TGTGCCAGCAGCCAAGCCGGGGAGCTGTTTTTT. The encoded protein is CASSQAGELFF.

The V gene is TRBV4-3, the J gene TRBJ1-5, with TRBD1 matching 9 bases. The CDR3 is made up of 14 amino acids. In germline, CDR1 is LGHNA, CDR2 YSLEER. Trimming removed 1 base from V and 5 bases from J; junction bases left unmatched: 0. CDR3 region: CASSQGTGDQPQHF. The CDR3 nucleotides are TGCGCCAGCAGCCAAGGGACAGGGGATCAGCCCCAGCATTTT.

The chain combines TRBV19 with TRBJ2-7; the D gene is possibly TRBD2 (6 bases). The CDR3 length is 15 residues. V dropped 5 bases and J dropped 6 bases, with 20 bases sitting between them. Germline V gene lookup returns CDR1 LNHDA and CDR2 SQIVND (reference sequence). The CDR3 sequence: CASSLMGDSGSEQYF. Here the CDR3 DNA reads TGTGCCAGTAGTCTAATGGGGGACTCTGGGAGCGAGCAGTACTTC. Together with reference TRBV19 and TRBJ2-7, the CDR3 gives the full variable domain: DGGITQSPKYLFRKEGQNVTLSCEQNLNHDAMYWYRQDPGQGLRLIYYSQIVNDFQKGDIAEGYSVSREKKESFPLTVTSAQKNPTAFYLCASSLMGDSGSEQYFGPGTRLTVT.

The V call is TRBV28, the J call TRBJ1-5; no reliable D call. Trimming took off 5 bases at V and 10 bases at J, with 9 bases between the two ends. Germline V gives CDR1 MDHEN, CDR2 SYDVKM. This CDR3 is built from 11 residues. CDR3 in amino acids: CASSHVLPQHF. The CDR3 DNA follows: TGTGCCAGCAGTCACGTCTTACCCCAGCATTTT.

With respect to this clone: This sample includes further DNA sequences coding for the same CDR3. The chain couples TRBV7-9 to TRBJ2-7; 9 nucleotides align to TRBD2. Trimming cost V 3 bases and J 3 bases; bases outside gene matches: 3. CDR1 and CDR2 from the germline V gene are SEHNR and FQNEAQ (reference sequence). The length of the CDR3 is 14 residues. Here the CDR3 reads CASSFRSGSYEQYF. CDR3 coding DNA: TGTGCCAGCAGCTTTCGTAGCGGGAGCTACGAGCAGTACTTC.

The V gene is TRBV19, the J gene TRBJ2-2, with D maybe TRBD2 (6 bases). The CDR3 is made up of 16 amino acids. Germline CDR1 and CDR2: LNHDA and SQIVND (reference sequence). Trimming took 4 bases from V and 5 from J, leaving 17 bases between them. This chain's CDR3 is CASSTRTTTRTGELFF. The CDR3 nucleotides are TGTGCCAGTAGTACTCGGACTACGACGAGAACCGGGGAGCTGTTTTTT.